These 2 T cell receptor beta chains were all obtained from the same sample, sequenced in a study of beta chain features in type 1 diabetes (dated 2018 in TCRdb). Overall study results and their limits: A moderate but significant shortening of TCRB CDR3 length was observed in type 1 diabetes patients in all four CD4+ subsets.

The library was built by means of the immunoSEQ multiplex PCR assay. The entire isolated RNA was reverse transcribed using the High Capacity cDNA Reverse Transcription Kit, and thus expressed TCRB transcripts were sequenced. The table comes from immuneACCESS by way of TCRdb, which keeps in-frame sequences with V and J called. Part of the clones is missing from these tables; in studies checked, under half for an unresolved V gene and the rest for unknown reasons. Present in this sample are 250,000 to 300,000 clones, 24% of which were seen just once. Around 0.013% of the sample belongs to the ten largest clones. These receptors have no known antigen. What was sequenced was naive CD4+ T cells from blood. According to the study, the label for this sample's cell subset or site signals: true naive CD4+ T cells. These receptors were obtained from a woman in her twenties or thirties with type 1 diabetes.

Only a few counts were recorded for this clone. The gene calls are TRBV9 and TRBJ1-1; D gene uncertain. V dropped 0 bases and J dropped 6 bases, with 12 bases sitting between them. The CDR3 consists of 14 residues. Germline V gives CDR1 SGDLS, CDR2 YYNGEE. Here the CDR3 reads CASSVGASQPEAFF. CDR3 nucleotides: TGTGCCAGCAGCGTAGGGGCCAGCCAGCCTGAAGCTTTCTTT.

This clone occurred a few times. The chain recombines TRBV30 with TRBJ2-5; D unresolved. Trimming removed 1 base from V and 5 bases from J, with 5 bases in between. This CDR3 has 11 residues. The germline CDR1 and CDR2 sequences are GTSNPN and SVGIG (reference sequence). CDR3 residues: CAWSEPETQYF. CDR3 nucleotides: TGTGCCTGGAGTGAGCCGGAGACCCAGTACTTC. Complete variable domain (other parts from reference TRBV30 and TRBJ2-5): SQTIHQWPATLVQPVGSPLSLECTVEGTSNPNLYWYRQAAGRGLQLLFYSVGIGQISSEVPQNLSASRPQDRQFILSSKKLLLSDSGFYLCAWSEPETQYFGPGTRLLVL.